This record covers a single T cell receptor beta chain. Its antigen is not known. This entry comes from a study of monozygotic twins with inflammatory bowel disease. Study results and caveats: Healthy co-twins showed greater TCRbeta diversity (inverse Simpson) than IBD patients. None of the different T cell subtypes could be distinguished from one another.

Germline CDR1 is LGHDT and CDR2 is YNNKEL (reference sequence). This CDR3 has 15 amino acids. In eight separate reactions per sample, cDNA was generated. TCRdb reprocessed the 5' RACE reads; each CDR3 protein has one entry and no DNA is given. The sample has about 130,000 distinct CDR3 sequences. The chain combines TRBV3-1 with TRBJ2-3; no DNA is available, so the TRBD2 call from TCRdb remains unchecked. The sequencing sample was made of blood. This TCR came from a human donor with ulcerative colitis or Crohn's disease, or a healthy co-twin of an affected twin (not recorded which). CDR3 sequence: CASSQVLAGVDTQYF.